A single T cell receptor beta chain is shown here with its context. As yet, its antigen is unknown. This entry is derived from a study of early T cells in non-severe SARS-CoV-2 infection. Notes on the study in general: Missing private and CD4 specificities, VDJdb matching favored anti-spike CD8 responses.

One entry per CDR3 protein, called by TCRdb with MiXCR from the 5' RACE reads. In the table there are 50,000 to 85,000 distinct CDR3 sequences, roughly 10% of which are singletons. The V end lost 5 bases, the J end lost 4 bases, and 14 bases lay between the germline ends. The germline V gene has CDR1 SEHNR and CDR2 FQNEAQ (reference sequence). This CDR3 has 14 residues. This receptor was identified in an adult who was a healthcare worker with PCR-confirmed SARS-CoV-2 infection or an uninfected control (not recorded which). Input material: whole blood. V gene TRBV7-9 combines with J gene TRBJ2-5; perhaps D is TRBD1 or TRBD2 (5 bases each). The CDR3 nucleotides are TGTGCCAGCAGCCTCGGGATCCAGGGAGAGACCCAGTACTTC. Encoded protein: CASSLGIQGETQYF.